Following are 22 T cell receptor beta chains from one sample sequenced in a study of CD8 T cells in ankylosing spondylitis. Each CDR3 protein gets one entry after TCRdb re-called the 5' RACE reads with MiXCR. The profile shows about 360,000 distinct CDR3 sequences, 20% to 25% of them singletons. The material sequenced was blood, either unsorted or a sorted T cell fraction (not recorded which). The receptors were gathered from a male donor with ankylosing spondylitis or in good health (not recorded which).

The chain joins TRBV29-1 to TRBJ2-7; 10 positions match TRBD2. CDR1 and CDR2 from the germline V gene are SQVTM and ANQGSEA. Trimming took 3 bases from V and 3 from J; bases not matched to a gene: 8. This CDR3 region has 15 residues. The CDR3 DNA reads TGCAGCGTTGAGGATCTAGCGGGGGTAGTCTACGAGCAGTACTTC. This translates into CSVEDLAGVVYEQYF.

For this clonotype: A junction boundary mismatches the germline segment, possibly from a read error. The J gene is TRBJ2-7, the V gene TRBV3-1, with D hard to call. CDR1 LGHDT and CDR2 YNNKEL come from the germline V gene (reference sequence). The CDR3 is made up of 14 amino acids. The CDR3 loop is CASSPQDAAYEQYF. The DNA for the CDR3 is TGTGCCAGTAGCCCCCAGGACGCAGCCTACGAGCAGTACTTC.

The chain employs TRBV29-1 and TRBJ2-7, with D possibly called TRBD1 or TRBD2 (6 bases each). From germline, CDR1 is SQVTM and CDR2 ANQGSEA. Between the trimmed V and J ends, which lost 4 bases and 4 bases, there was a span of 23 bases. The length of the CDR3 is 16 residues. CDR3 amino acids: CSVGYVDSGPLYEQYF. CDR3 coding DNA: TGCAGCGTTGGATACGTGGACAGCGGGCCCCTTTACGAGCAGTACTTC.

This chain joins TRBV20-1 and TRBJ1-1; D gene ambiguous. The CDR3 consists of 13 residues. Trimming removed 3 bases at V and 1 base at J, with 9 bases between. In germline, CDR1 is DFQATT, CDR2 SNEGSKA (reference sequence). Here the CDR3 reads CSASFGANTEAFF. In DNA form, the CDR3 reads TGCAGTGCTAGCTTTGGAGCGAACACTGAAGCTTTCTTT.

The CDR3 coding sequence is TGTGCCACCAGCAGCCGCAGACAAGAGACCCAGTACTTC. This codes for CATSSRRQETQYF. The chain joins TRBV15 to TRBJ2-5; D unclear. V was pared by 3 bases and J by 2 bases, with 7 bases between. Germline V gives CDR1 LNHNV, CDR2 YYDKDF (reference sequence). The CDR3 contains 13 residues.

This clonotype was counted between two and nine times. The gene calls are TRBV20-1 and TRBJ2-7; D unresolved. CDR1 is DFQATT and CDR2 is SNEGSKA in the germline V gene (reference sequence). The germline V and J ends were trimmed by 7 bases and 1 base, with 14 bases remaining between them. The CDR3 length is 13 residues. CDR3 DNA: TGCAGTGTTGTAACGCGTCTTTCCTACGAGCAGTACTTC. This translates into CSVVTRLSYEQYF.

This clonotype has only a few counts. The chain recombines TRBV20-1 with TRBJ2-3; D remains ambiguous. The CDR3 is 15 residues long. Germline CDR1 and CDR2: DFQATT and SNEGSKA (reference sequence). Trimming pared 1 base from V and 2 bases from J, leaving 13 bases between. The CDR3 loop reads CSARVSGDPTDTQYF. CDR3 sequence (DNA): TGCAGTGCTAGAGTCTCCGGAGACCCCACAGATACGCAGTATTTT.

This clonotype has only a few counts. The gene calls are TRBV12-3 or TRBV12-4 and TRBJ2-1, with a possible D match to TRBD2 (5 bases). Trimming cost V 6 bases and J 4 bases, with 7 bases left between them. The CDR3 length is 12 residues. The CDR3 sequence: CASRSGYNEQFF. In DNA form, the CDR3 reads TGTGCCAGCAGATCGGGGTACAATGAGCAGTTCTTC.

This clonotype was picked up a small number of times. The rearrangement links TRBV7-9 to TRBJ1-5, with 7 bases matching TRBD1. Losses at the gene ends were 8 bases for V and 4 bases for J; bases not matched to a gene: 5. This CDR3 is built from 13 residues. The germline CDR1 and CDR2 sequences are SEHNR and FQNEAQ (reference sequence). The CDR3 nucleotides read TGTGCCAGCTGCCAGGGGGTTAATCAGCCCCAGCATTTT. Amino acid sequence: CASCQGVNQPQHF.

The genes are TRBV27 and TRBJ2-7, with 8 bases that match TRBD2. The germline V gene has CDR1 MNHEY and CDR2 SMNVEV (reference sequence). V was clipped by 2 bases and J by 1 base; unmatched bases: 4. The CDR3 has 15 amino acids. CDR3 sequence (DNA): TGTGCCAGCAGTTTACGGGGGGGACCTTCCTACGAGCAGTACTTC. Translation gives CASSLRGGPSYEQYF.

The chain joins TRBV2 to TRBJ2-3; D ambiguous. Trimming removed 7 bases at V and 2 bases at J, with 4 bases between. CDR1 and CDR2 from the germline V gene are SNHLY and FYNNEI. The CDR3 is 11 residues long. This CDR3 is CASINTDTQYF. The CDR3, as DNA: TGTGCCAGCATCAACACAGATACGCAGTATTTT. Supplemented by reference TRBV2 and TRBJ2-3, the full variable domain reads EPEVTQTPSHQVTQMGQEVILRCVPISNHLYFYWYRQILGQKVEFLVSFYNNEISEKSEIFDDQFSVERPDGSNFTLKIRSTKLEDSAMYFCASINTDTQYFGPGTRLTVL.

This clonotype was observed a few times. The CDR3 coding sequence is TGTGCCAGCACTTTTGCTGGGGAGCTGTTTTTT. This encodes CASTFAGELFF. This rearrangement joins TRBV12-3 or TRBV12-4 to TRBJ2-2; no firm D call. The CDR3 has 11 residues. V was shortened by 7 bases and J by 8 bases, with 8 bases between the two germline ends.

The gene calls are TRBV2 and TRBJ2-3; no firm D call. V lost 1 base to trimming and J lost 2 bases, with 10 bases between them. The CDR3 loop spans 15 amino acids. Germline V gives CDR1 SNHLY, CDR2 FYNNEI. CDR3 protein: CASSEVSSFTDTQYF. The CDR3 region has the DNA TGTGCCAGCAGTGAAGTTAGTTCCTTCACAGATACGCAGTATTTT.

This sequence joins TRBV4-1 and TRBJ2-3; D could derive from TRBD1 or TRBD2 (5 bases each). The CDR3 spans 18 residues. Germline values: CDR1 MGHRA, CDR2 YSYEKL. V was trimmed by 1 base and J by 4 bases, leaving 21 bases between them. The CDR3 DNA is TGCGCCAGCAGCCAAGTCGGGGCAAGCTTCCCCGGGGCAGATACGCAGTATTTT. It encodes CASSQVGASFPGADTQYF.

For the CDR3, the DNA is TGCAGCGTTGTGGGGGGGCCAGTCACAGATACGCAGTATTTT. This gives the protein CSVVGGPVTDTQYF. V is TRBV29-1 and J is TRBJ2-3; D possibly corresponds to TRBD2 (7 bases). The CDR3 covers 14 residues. Per germline, CDR1 SQVTM and CDR2 ANQGSEA. V gave up 4 bases and J gave up 2 bases, with 13 bases separating them.

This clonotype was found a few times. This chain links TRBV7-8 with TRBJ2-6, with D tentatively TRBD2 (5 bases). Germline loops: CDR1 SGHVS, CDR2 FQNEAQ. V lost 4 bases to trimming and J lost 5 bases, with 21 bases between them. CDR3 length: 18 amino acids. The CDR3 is CASSSSGEFPWRANVLTF. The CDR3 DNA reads TGTGCCAGCAGCTCGTCCGGGGAATTCCCCTGGAGGGCCAACGTCCTGACTTTC.

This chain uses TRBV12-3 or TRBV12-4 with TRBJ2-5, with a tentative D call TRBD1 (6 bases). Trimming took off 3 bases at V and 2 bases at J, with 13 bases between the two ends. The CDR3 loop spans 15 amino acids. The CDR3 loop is CASSLDSHGQETQYF. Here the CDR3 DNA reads TGTGCCAGCAGTTTGGACAGCCACGGGCAAGAGACCCAGTACTTC.

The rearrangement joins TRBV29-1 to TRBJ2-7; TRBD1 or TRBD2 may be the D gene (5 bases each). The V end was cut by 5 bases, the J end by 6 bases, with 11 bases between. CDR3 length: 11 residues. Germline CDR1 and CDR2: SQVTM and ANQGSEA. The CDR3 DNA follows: TGCAGCGTTTGGGTCGGGACCGAGCAGTACTTC. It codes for CSVWVGTEQYF.

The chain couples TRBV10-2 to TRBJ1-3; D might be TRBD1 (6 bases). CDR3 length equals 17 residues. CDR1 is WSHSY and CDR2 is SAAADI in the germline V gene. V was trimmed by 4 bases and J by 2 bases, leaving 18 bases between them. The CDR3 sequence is CASSGTTRGPTGNTIYF. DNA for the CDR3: TGCGCCAGCAGTGGAACAACCAGGGGCCCAACTGGAAACACCATATATTTT.

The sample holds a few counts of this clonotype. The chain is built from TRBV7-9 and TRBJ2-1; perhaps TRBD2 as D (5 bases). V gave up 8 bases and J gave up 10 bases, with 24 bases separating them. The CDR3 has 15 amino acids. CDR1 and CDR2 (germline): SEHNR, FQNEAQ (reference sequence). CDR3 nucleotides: TGTGCCAGCGGTGGGCGGGCTATGCGCCCCAGGGAGCAGTTCTTC. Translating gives CASGGRAMRPREQFF.

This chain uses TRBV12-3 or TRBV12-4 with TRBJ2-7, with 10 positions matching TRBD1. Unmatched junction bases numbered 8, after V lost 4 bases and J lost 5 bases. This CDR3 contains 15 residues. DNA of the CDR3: TGTGCCAGCAGTTATATCGGGACAGGGGAGAACGAGCAGTACTTC. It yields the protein CASSYIGTGENEQYF.

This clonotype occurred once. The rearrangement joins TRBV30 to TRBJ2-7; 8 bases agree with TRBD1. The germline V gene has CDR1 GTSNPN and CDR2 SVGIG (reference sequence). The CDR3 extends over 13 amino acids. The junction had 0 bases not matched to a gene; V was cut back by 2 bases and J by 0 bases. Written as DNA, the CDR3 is TGTGCCTGGAGTCAGGGGGCCTCCTACGAGCAGTACTTC. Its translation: CAWSQGASYEQYF.